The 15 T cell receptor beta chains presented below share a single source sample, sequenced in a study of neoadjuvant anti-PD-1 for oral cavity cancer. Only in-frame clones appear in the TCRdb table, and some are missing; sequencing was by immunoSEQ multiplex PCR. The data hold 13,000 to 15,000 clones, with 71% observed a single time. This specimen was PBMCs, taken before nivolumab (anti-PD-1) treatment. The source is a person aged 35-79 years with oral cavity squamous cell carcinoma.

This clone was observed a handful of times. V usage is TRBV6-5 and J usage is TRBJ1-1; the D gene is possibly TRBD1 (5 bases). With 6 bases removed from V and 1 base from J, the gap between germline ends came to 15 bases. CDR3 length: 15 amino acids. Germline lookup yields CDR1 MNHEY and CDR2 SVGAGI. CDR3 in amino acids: CASRRTGTGNTEAFF. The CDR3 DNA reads TGTGCCAGCAGACGAACTGGGACGGGGAACACTGAAGCTTTCTTT.

Written as DNA, the CDR3 is TGCGCCAGCAGCGCGGGACTACCATCCTACAATGAGCAGTTCTTC. Encoded protein: CASSAGLPSYNEQFF. V and J are TRBV5-1 and TRBJ2-1; TRBD2 agrees at 7 bases. The trim removed 4 bases at V and 1 base at J, leaving 5 bases unmatched. The CDR3 extends over 15 amino acids. CDR1 and CDR2 from the germline V gene are SGHRS and YFSETQ.

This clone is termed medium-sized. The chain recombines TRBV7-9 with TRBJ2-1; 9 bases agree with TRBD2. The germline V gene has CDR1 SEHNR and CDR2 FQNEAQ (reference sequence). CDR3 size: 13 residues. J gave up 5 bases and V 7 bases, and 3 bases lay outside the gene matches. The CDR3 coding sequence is TGTGCCAGCACCCCTAGCGGGAACAATGAGCAGTTCTTC. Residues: CASTPSGNNEQFF. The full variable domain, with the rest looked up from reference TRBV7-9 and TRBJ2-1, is DTGVSQNPRHKITKRGQNVTFRCDPISEHNRLYWYRQTLGQGPEFLTYFQNEAQLEKSRLLSDRFSAERPKGSFSTLEIQRTEQGDSAMYLCASTPSGNNEQFFGPGTRLTVL.

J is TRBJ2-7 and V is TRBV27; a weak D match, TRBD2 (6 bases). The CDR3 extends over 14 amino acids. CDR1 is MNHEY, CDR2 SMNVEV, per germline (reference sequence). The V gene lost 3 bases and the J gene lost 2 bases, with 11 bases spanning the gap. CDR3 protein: CASSLSRETYEQYF. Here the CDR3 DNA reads TGTGCCAGCAGTTTGTCTCGGGAGACCTACGAGCAGTACTTC.

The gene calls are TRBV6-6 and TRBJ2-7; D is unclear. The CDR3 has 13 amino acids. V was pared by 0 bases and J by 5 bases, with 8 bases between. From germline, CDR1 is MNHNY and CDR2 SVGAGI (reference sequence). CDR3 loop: CASSYSGADEQYF. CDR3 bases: TGTGCCAGCAGTTACTCGGGTGCGGACGAGCAGTACTTC.

In DNA form, the CDR3 reads TGTGCCAGCAGCCCCTACCGGACAGGGCCTAACTATGGCTACACCTTC. Amino acid sequence: CASSPYRTGPNYGYTF. V is TRBV6-6 and J is TRBJ1-2, with 8 bases aligning to TRBD1. The CDR3 totals 16 residues. Per the germline V gene, CDR1 is MNHNY and CDR2 is SVGAGI (reference sequence). The V segment lost 6 bases and the J segment 0 bases; nucleotides outside the gene matches: 9.

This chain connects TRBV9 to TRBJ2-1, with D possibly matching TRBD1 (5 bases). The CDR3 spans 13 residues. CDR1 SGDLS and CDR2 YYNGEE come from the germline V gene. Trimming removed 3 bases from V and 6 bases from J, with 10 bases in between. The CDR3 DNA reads TGTGCCAGCAGCGCCAGTCAGGGCAATGAGCAGTTCTTC. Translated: CASSASQGNEQFF.

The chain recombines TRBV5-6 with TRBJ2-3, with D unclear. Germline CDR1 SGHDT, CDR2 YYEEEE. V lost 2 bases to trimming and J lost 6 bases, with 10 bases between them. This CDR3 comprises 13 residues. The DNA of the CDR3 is TGTGCCAGCAGCTTTAATTACTTCGATACGCAGTATTTT. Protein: CASSFNYFDTQYF.

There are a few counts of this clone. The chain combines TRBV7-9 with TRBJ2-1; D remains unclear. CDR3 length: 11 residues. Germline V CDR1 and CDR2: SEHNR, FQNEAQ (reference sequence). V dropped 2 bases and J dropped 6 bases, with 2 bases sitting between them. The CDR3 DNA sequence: TGTGCCAGCAGCTTAAGCAATGAGCAGTTCTTC. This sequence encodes CASSLSNEQFF.

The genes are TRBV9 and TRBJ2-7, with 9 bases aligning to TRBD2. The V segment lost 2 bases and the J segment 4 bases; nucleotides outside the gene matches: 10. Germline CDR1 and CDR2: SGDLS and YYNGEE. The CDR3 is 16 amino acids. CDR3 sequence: CASSVSSGTSRYEQYF. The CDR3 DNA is TGTGCCAGCAGCGTGTCCTCTGGGACTAGCAGATACGAGCAGTACTTC.

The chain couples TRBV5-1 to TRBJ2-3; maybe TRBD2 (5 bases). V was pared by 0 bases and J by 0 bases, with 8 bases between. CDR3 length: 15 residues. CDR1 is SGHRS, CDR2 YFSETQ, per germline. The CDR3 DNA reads TGCGCCAGCAGCTTGGGGCTAGCCAGCACAGATACGCAGTATTTT. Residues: CASSLGLASTDTQYF.

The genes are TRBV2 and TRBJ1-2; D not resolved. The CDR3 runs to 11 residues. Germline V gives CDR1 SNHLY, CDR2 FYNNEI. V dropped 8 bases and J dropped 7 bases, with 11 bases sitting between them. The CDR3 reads CASLAGGGYTF. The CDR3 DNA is TGTGCCAGCTTGGCTGGCGGTGGCTACACCTTC.

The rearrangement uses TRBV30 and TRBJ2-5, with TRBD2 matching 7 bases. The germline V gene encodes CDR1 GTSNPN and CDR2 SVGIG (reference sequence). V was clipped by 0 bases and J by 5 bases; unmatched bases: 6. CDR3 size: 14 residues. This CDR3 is CAWSVMAGAETQYF. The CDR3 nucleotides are TGTGCCTGGAGTGTTATGGCGGGAGCGGAGACCCAGTACTTC.

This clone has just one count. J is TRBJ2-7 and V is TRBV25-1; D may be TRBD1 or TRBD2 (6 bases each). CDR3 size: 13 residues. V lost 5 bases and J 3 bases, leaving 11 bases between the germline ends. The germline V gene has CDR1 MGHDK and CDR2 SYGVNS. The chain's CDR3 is CASSPGGIYEQYF. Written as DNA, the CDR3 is TGTGCCAGCAGTCCCGGGGGCATCTACGAGCAGTACTTC.

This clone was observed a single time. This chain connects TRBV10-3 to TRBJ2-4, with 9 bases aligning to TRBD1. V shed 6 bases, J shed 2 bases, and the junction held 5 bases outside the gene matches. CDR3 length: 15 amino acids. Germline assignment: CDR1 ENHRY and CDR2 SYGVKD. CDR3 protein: CAISAGTGTKNIQYF. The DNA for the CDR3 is TGTGCCATCAGCGCCGGGACAGGGACCAAAAACATTCAGTACTTC.